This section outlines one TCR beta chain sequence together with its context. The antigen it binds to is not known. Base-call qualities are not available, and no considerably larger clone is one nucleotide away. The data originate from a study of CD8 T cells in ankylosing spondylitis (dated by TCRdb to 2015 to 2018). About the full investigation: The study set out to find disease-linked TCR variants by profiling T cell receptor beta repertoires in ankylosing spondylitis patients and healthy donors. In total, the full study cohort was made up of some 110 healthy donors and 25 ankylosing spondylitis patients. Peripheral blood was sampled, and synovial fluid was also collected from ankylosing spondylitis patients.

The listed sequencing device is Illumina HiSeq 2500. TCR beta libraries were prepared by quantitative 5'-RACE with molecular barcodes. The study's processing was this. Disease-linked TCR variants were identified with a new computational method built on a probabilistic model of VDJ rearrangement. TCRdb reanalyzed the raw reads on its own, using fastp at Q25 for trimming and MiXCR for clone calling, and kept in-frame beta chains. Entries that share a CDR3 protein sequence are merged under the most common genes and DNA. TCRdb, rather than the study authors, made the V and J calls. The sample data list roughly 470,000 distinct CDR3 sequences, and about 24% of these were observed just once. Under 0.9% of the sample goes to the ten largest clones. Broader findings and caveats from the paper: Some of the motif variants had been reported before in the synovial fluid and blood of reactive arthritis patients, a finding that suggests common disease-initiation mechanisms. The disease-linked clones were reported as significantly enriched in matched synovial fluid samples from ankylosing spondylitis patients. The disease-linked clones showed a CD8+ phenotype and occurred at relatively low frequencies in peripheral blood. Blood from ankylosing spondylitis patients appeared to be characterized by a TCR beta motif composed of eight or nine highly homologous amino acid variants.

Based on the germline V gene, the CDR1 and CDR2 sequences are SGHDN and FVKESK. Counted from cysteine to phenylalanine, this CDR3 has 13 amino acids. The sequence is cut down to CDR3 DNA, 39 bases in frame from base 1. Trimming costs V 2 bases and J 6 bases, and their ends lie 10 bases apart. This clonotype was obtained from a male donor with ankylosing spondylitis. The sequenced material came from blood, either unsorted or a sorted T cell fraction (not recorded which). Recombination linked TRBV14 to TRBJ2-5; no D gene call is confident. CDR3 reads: CASSQQGIQTQYF. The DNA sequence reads TGTGCCAGCAGCCAACAAGGGATACAGACCCAGTACTTC.